The clone carrying this T cell receptor (beta chain) was seen a few times. In germline, CDR1 is SGHRS, CDR2 YFSETQ. The CDR3 has 17 residues. V lost 4 bases to trimming and J lost 0 bases; unmatched junction nucleotides: 5. This sample stems from a study of T cells in Graves' hyperthyroidism and ophthalmopathy. Researchers took RNA transcripts and amplified the TCR beta CDR3 regions from them. The HTBI primer set served for first-round RT-PCR of the TCR CDR3. In TCRdb, the multiplex PCR reads were re-called with MiXCR into one record per CDR3 protein. The sample lists about 500,000 distinct CDR3 sequences; 17% were seen once.

J is TRBJ2-1 and V is TRBV5-1; TRBD2 aligns across 12 bases. The origin of this receptor is a woman between 18 and 29 years old with Graves' ophthalmopathy. Sequencing was performed on blood. This CDR3 reads CASSPPSGGASYNEQFF. The CDR3 nucleotides read TGCGCCAGCAGCCCCCCTAGCGGGGGGGCCTCCTACAATGAGCAGTTCTTC.